This TCR beta chain derives from a study of siplizumab effects on memory and regulatory T cells. The CDR3 covers 14 residues. With V trimmed by 3 bases and J by 8 bases, 7 bases remained unmatched. The germline CDR1 and CDR2 sequences are SGDLS and YYNGEE. Data came from immunoSEQ multiplex PCR; TCRdb stores just in-frame clones and leaves some out. There are about 82,000 clones in the sample; approximately 86% occur only once, and over 1.5% lies in the top ten. This receptor was obtained from a human donor in good health. Sequenced material: Tregs sorted from blood. This rearrangement joins TRBV9 to TRBJ2-3; 9 bases match TRBD2. Here the CDR3 reads CASSASGEIGTQYF. CDR3 DNA: TGTGCCAGCAGCGCTAGCGGGGAAATCGGTACGCAGTATTTT.